Presented here are 24 T cell receptor beta chains from one specimen sequenced in a study of T cell responses to AZD1222 COVID-19 vaccine. The data were produced by immunoSEQ multiplex PCR, yet TCRdb's version contains in-frame clones alone and is incomplete. The data hold some 150,000 clones, with approximately 90% observed a single time. This specimen was peripheral blood, taken on day 0 of MenACWY control vaccination. The receptors were gathered from an adult in good health.

The V gene is TRBV14, the J gene TRBJ1-6, with TRBD1 matching over 7 bases. The CDR3 length is 15 residues. With 0 bases clipped from V and 14 bases from J, the junction kept 10 bases outside the gene matches. CDR1 SGHDN and CDR2 FVKESK come from the germline V gene. In DNA form, the CDR3 reads TGTGCCAGCAGCCAAGACTTGGGCAGGGGGTTCACCCTCCACTTT. It encodes CASSQDLGRGFTLHF.

The gene calls are TRBV19 and TRBJ1-1, with TRBD1 as a possible D gene (6 bases). Germline-derived CDR1 and CDR2 are LNHDA and SQIVND (reference sequence). This CDR3 has 14 amino acids. V was cut by 7 bases and J by 0 bases, with 12 bases left in between. The CDR3 loop is CASNHREMNTEAFF. CDR3 nucleotide sequence: TGTGCCAGTAACCACAGGGAAATGAACACTGAAGCTTTCTTT.

The gene calls are TRBV6-2 or TRBV6-3 and TRBJ1-5; D gene uncertain. Germline lookup yields CDR1 MNHEY and CDR2 SVGEGT. V lost 2 bases to trimming and J lost 5 bases, with 7 bases between them. The CDR3 is 13 residues long. The CDR3 region has the DNA TGTGCCAGCAGTTACACAACTCATCAGCCCCAGCATTTT. Translation gives CASSYTTHQPQHF.

The rearrangement joins TRBV5-1 to TRBJ1-3; D might be TRBD1 (5 bases). The germline gives CDR1 SGHRS, CDR2 YFSETQ. V was cut by 5 bases and J by 4 bases, with 13 bases left in between. This CDR3 comprises 14 residues. The CDR3 DNA follows: TGCGCCAGCAGTTATGGGACGGGAGGAAACACCATATATTTT. Its protein is CASSYGTGGNTIYF.

The chain couples TRBV29-1 to TRBJ1-2, with 7 nucleotides matching TRBD1. CDR3 length: 13 amino acids. V trimming: 4 bases; J trimming: 6 bases; junction bases outside the gene matches: 8. Per germline, CDR1 SQVTM and CDR2 ANQGSEA. CDR3 region: CSVVVRGRNGYTF. CDR3 in DNA: TGCAGCGTTGTCGTCAGGGGGAGGAATGGCTACACCTTC.

The chain uses TRBV10-1 and TRBJ2-5; 7 nucleotides match TRBD2. Germline CDR1 is WNHNN and CDR2 is SYGVQD (reference sequence). V dropped 6 bases and J dropped 7; count of bases not matched to a gene: 8. The CDR3 is 13 residues long. CDR3 in amino acids: CASSSGAGTTQYF. In DNA, the CDR3 is TGCGCCAGCAGCTCCGGAGCGGGAACGACCCAGTACTTC.

The DNA for the CDR3 is TGTGCCAGCTCACTACAGGGTGGGTCTGAAGCTTTCTTT. Translation gives CASSLQGGSEAFF. The chain is built from TRBV18 and TRBJ1-1, with a weak D call TRBD1 (6 bases). The germline V and J ends were trimmed by 4 bases and 6 bases, with 12 bases remaining between them. The CDR3 runs to 13 residues. CDR1 is KGHSH and CDR2 is LQKENI in the germline V gene.

The table lists this clone with a few counts. The V call is TRBV27, the J call TRBJ1-4, with unresolved D. Germline-derived CDR1 and CDR2 are MNHEY and SMNVEV (reference sequence). V was pared by 0 bases and J by 6 bases, with 11 bases between. The CDR3 length is 15 residues. The CDR3 reads CASSLSKGRYEKLFF. Written as DNA, the CDR3 is TGTGCCAGCAGTTTATCGAAAGGGCGCTATGAAAAACTGTTTTTT.

The V call is TRBV7-9, the J call TRBJ2-4, with D possibly called TRBD1 or TRBD2 (5 bases each). In germline, CDR1 is SEHNR, CDR2 FQNEAQ (reference sequence). This CDR3 is 14 amino acids long. V lost 5 bases and J lost 7, with 15 bases in between. The CDR3 region is CASSPGTELNIQYF. Here the CDR3 DNA reads TGTGCCAGCAGCCCCGGGACCGAGTTGAACATTCAGTACTTC.

The chain carries TRBV5-1 and TRBJ1-1; 8 nucleotides match TRBD1. Germline CDR1 and CDR2: SGHRS and YFSETQ. Trimming removed 4 bases from V and 4 bases from J; junction bases left unmatched: 9. The CDR3 runs to 15 residues. As DNA, the CDR3 is TGCGCCAGCAGCGTAAGACAGGGGAGCGGCACTGAAGCTTTCTTT. Translated: CASSVRQGSGTEAFF.

V is TRBV19 and J is TRBJ1-5; D may be TRBD1 (6 bases). Germline V lookup: CDR1 LNHDA, CDR2 SQIVND (reference sequence). The CDR3 is made up of 13 amino acids. Deletions cut 5 bases from V and 6 bases from J, with 11 bases between. As DNA, the CDR3 is TGTGCCAGTAGTTTGCAGGGGATTCAGCCCCAGCATTTT. Protein: CASSLQGIQPQHF.

The V gene is TRBV3-1 (or the pseudogene TRBV3-2), the J gene TRBJ2-7, with a weak D call TRBD2 (6 bases). Per germline, CDR1 LGHDT and CDR2 YNNKEL (reference sequence). Trimming took 4 bases from V and 2 from J, leaving 12 bases between them. The CDR3 extends over 14 amino acids. CDR3 amino acids: CASSLGTVAYEQYF. CDR3 DNA: TGTGCCAGCAGCCTTGGGACTGTCGCCTACGAGCAGTACTTC.

V is TRBV5-1 and J is TRBJ2-7, with a possible D match to TRBD1 (6 bases). The CDR3 totals 13 residues. Germline V gene sequence: CDR1 SGHRS, CDR2 YFSETQ. V lost 1 base, J lost 4 bases, and 9 bases lay in between. CDR3 sequence (DNA): TGCGCCAGCAGCTTGACACAGGGTTACGAGCAGTACTTC. It codes for CASSLTQGYEQYF.

The V gene is TRBV9, the J gene TRBJ2-3; 16 bases line up with TRBD2. J gave up 5 bases and V 6 bases, and 6 bases lay outside the gene matches. The CDR3 is 16 amino acids. Germline loops: CDR1 SGDLS, CDR2 YYNGEE. The CDR3 sequence: CASTGTSGGALDTQYF. The CDR3 bases are TGTGCCAGCACCGGGACTAGCGGGGGGGCCTTAGATACGCAGTATTTT.

The count of this clone is one. This chain connects TRBV10-3 to TRBJ1-1; tentatively, D is TRBD1 (5 bases). Trimming removed 10 bases from V and 3 bases from J, with 15 bases in between. This CDR3 spans 13 amino acids. From germline, CDR1 is ENHRY and CDR2 SYGVKD. The CDR3 protein is CATAGLGDTEAFF. In nucleotides, the CDR3 is TGTGCCACGGCGGGACTTGGAGACACTGAAGCTTTCTTT.

This chain uses TRBV5-1 with TRBJ1-1; D not certain. The CDR3 consists of 13 residues. Germline CDR1 is SGHRS and CDR2 is YFSETQ. Between the trimmed V and J ends, which lost 0 bases and 1 base, there was a span of 4 bases. CDR3 protein: CASSLGGNTEAFF. The DNA for the CDR3 is TGCGCCAGCAGCTTGGGGGGGAACACTGAAGCTTTCTTT.

This clone was detected only once. CDR3 coding DNA: TGCGCCAGCAGACCGGGGCTAGGTTACACCTTC. Translation gives CASRPGLGYTF. This chain uses TRBV10-1 with TRBJ1-2, with D possibly TRBD1 on 5 matching bases. This CDR3 has 11 residues. Germline V CDR1 and CDR2: WNHNN, SYGVQD (reference sequence). V dropped 6 bases and J dropped 11 bases, with 13 bases sitting between them.

V usage is TRBV6-5 and J usage is TRBJ1-5, with D possibly being TRBD1 (6 bases). CDR1 is MNHEY and CDR2 is SVGAGI in the germline V gene. This CDR3 region has 13 residues. The ends were cut back, 5 bases at V and 1 base at J, with 6 bases in the middle. CDR3 sequence reads: CASSQGSNQPQHF. In nucleotides, the CDR3 is TGTGCCAGCAGTCAGGGGAGCAATCAGCCCCAGCATTTT.

CDR3 sequence: CASSFLGGTEAFF. The CDR3 nucleotides are TGTGCCAGCAGCTTTCTGGGGGGGACTGAAGCTTTCTTT. The chain joins TRBV11-1 to TRBJ1-1; possibly TRBD1 for D (5 bases). V gave up 3 bases and J gave up 5 bases, with 10 bases separating them. The CDR3 loop spans 13 amino acids. Germline V CDR1 and CDR2: SGHAT, FQDESV (reference sequence).

The CDR3 region is CASSFTSGGGDTQYF. For the CDR3, the DNA is TGTGCCAGCAGCTTTACCTCGGGGGGCGGGGATACGCAGTATTTT. This rearrangement joins TRBV7-2 to TRBJ2-3, with a weak D call TRBD2 (7 bases). The germline V gene encodes CDR1 SGHTA and CDR2 FQGNSA. V was pared by 3 bases and J by 6 bases, with 16 bases between. The length of the CDR3 is 15 residues.

The V and J genes are TRBV2 and TRBJ2-1; TRBD1 matches 11 bases. Unmatched junction bases numbered 6, after V lost 7 bases and J lost 4 bases. Germline lookup yields CDR1 SNHLY and CDR2 FYNNEI. This CDR3 spans 15 amino acids. The CDR3 coding sequence is TGTGCCAGCATGACCGGGACAGGGGGTTACAATGAGCAGTTCTTC. Its translation: CASMTGTGGYNEQFF.

The chain joins TRBV5-1 to TRBJ1-3; D unresolved. CDR1 and CDR2 (germline): SGHRS, YFSETQ. This CDR3 contains 14 residues. V lost 4 bases and J lost 0, with 8 bases in between. CDR3 amino acids: CASSGGISGNTIYF. The CDR3 DNA sequence: TGCGCCAGCAGCGGCGGGATCTCTGGAAACACCATATATTTT.

This sequence joins TRBV6-5 and TRBJ2-2; possibly TRBD2 for D (6 bases). CDR1 MNHEY and CDR2 SVGAGI come from the germline V gene. The CDR3 consists of 14 residues. Trimming took off 6 bases at V and 6 bases at J, with 14 bases between the two ends. This chain's CDR3 is CASRRGGGAGELFF. The CDR3 nucleotides are TGTGCCAGCAGGCGGGGAGGAGGCGCCGGGGAGCTGTTTTTT.

This chain's CDR3 is CASTRDGSYNEQFF. The CDR3 DNA reads TGTGCCAGTACCCGGGACGGATCCTACAATGAGCAGTTCTTC. This chain uses TRBV19 with TRBJ2-1, with D tentatively TRBD1 or TRBD2 (5 bases each). This CDR3 is built from 14 residues. With 7 bases removed from V and 1 base from J, the gap between germline ends came to 11 bases. Looked up from germline, CDR1 is LNHDA and CDR2 is SQIVND (reference sequence).